A single sample gave rise to the 32 T cell receptor beta chains below, sequenced in a study of T cells in Graves' hyperthyroidism and ophthalmopathy. What was amplified from RNA transcripts were TCR beta CDR3 regions. Carried out on the TCR CDR3, a first-round RT-PCR used the HTBI primer set. TCRdb re-called the multiplex PCR reads through MiXCR, storing one row per CDR3 protein. The data show around 340,000 distinct CDR3 sequences, about a sixth seen once. Sequencing used blood. All receptors come from a woman between 40 and 50 years old with Graves' ophthalmopathy.

CDR3 loop: CASVPQGGYEQYF. DNA for the CDR3: TGTGCCAGTGTACCACAGGGCGGCTACGAGCAGTACTTC. This chain connects TRBV7-9 to TRBJ2-7, with D perhaps matching TRBD1 (6 bases). The CDR3 totals 13 residues. V was shortened by 9 bases and J by 3 bases, with 15 bases between the two germline ends. Per germline, CDR1 SEHNR and CDR2 FQNEAQ (reference sequence). The variable domain in full, with the rest retrieved from reference TRBV7-9 and TRBJ2-7, is DTGVSQNPRHKITKRGQNVTFRCDPISEHNRLYWYRQTLGQGPEFLTYFQNEAQLEKSRLLSDRFSAERPKGSFSTLEIQRTEQGDSAMYLCASVPQGGYEQYFGPGTRLTVT.

This clonotype was seen repeatedly, ten times or more. The chain uses TRBV6-1 and TRBJ2-7, with 8 bases lining up with TRBD2. Trimming removed 2 bases from V and 4 bases from J; junction bases left unmatched: 10. The V gene's germline CDR1 is MNHNS and CDR2 SASEGT. The CDR3 is 16 amino acids. CDR3 in amino acids: CASSEFGIAGIYEQYF. The CDR3 DNA sequence: TGTGCCAGCAGTGAATTCGGGATAGCGGGGATTTACGAGCAGTACTTC.

This clonotype was detected ten times or more. The chain has TRBV7-2 and TRBJ2-2, with D possibly matching TRBD1 (6 bases). Germline V CDR1 and CDR2: SGHTA, FQGNSA. CDR3 length: 17 amino acids. Deletions cut 1 base from V and 0 bases from J, with 12 bases between. The DNA of the CDR3 is TGTGCCAGCAGCTTAGGGGTGACAGGAGCGAACACCGGGGAGCTGTTTTTT. Residues: CASSLGVTGANTGELFF.

Many counts were recorded for this clonotype. V gene TRBV6-1 combines with J gene TRBJ1-2, with D possibly being TRBD1 (6 bases). The germline gives CDR1 MNHNS, CDR2 SASEGT. This CDR3 region has 15 residues. V shed 7 bases and J shed 5 bases, with 20 bases lying between them. The DNA of the CDR3 is TGTGCCAGCACTATAATTACAGGGCCCGGTTATGGCTACACCTTC. Protein product: CASTIITGPGYGYTF.

This clonotype was seen many times. V usage is TRBV27 and J usage is TRBJ2-7, with D possibly TRBD1 on 5 matching bases. Per the germline V gene, CDR1 is MNHEY and CDR2 is SMNVEV (reference sequence). The CDR3 loop spans 16 amino acids. The V and J ends lost 4 bases and 3 bases respectively, with 19 bases between them. In nucleotides, the CDR3 is TGTGCCAGCAGTTACAGGCCCGGAGTCTGGATCTACGAGCAGTACTTC. Translating it yields CASSYRPGVWIYEQYF.

This clonotype was observed many times. The chain employs TRBV28 and TRBJ1-2; TRBD1 might be the D (6 bases). The CDR3 covers 12 residues. V lost 6 bases to trimming and J lost 6 bases, with 11 bases between them. Germline values: CDR1 MDHEN, CDR2 SYDVKM. Here the CDR3 DNA reads TGTGCCAGCAGGTCGTCAGGGGATGGCTACACCTTC. Residues: CASRSSGDGYTF.

Ten or more counts support this clonotype. J is TRBJ2-7 and V is TRBV6-5, with D maybe TRBD2 (5 bases). The CDR3 is made up of 15 amino acids. Germline CDR1 is MNHEY and CDR2 is SVGAGI. Deletions cut 2 bases from V and 2 bases from J, with 13 bases between. In nucleotides, the CDR3 is TGTGCCAGCAGTTACAGCGGCAGGCTCACCTACGAGCAGTACTTC. This encodes CASSYSGRLTYEQYF.

Details on this clonotype: This could be a read error, since a much larger clone is one nucleotide away. The chain combines TRBV27 with TRBJ2-7, with 7 nucleotides matching TRBD1. The germline gives CDR1 MNHEY, CDR2 SMNVEV (reference sequence). V shed 7 bases and J 2 bases; nucleotides not matched to a gene: 5. The CDR3 sequence is 13 residues long. CDR3 amino acids: CASTRDSPYEQYF. DNA for the CDR3: TGTGCCAGCACCCGGGACAGCCCCTACGAGCAGTACTTC.

This clonotype has ten or more counts. The chain recombines TRBV28 with TRBJ2-7; 8 nucleotides align to TRBD1. Per germline, CDR1 MDHEN and CDR2 SYDVKM. Trimming at V came to 3 bases and at J to 1 base, leaving 8 bases not matched to a gene. The CDR3 runs to 16 residues. This CDR3 is CASSFPRDRPSYEQYF. As DNA, the CDR3 is TGTGCCAGCAGTTTCCCCCGGGACAGGCCTTCCTACGAGCAGTACTTC.

This clonotype was seen many times. The chain recombines TRBV11-2 with TRBJ2-7, with TRBD1 identical over 9 bases. The V and J ends lost 3 bases and 2 bases, in that order; junction bases with no gene match: 5. The CDR3 is 15 amino acids. Looked up from germline, CDR1 is SGHAT and CDR2 is FQNNGV. The CDR3 nucleotides read TGTGCCAGCAGCTTGGGGACAGGGCAAACCTACGAGCAGTACTTC. This encodes CASSLGTGQTYEQYF.

There are many counts of this clonotype. The chain has TRBV27 and TRBJ2-7, with 7 bases fitting TRBD1. The CDR3 runs to 13 residues. Germline V lookup: CDR1 MNHEY, CDR2 SMNVEV (reference sequence). V lost 6 bases and J lost 3; bases outside the gene matches: 5. The CDR3 loop is CASSLTGLYEQYF. In nucleotides, the CDR3 is TGTGCCAGCAGCCTGACAGGGCTCTACGAGCAGTACTTC.

This clonotype showed up many times. The chain uses TRBV6-2 or TRBV6-3 and TRBJ2-7; no reliable D call. CDR3 size: 15 residues. Germline assignment: CDR1 MNHEY and CDR2 SVGEGT. Trimming stripped 2 bases from V and 3 bases from J, with 14 bases between. This CDR3 reads CASSYSVGSNYEQYF. The CDR3, as DNA: TGTGCCAGCAGTTACAGTGTCGGCTCCAACTACGAGCAGTACTTC.

This clonotype was counted at least ten times. The genes are TRBV28 and TRBJ2-7; 12 bases agree with TRBD2. Trimming took 5 bases from V and 1 from J; bases not matched to a gene: 9. The germline V gene encodes CDR1 MDHEN and CDR2 SYDVKM. This CDR3 contains 17 residues. CDR3 region: CASSPRQGTSGSYEQYF. The CDR3 DNA reads TGTGCCAGCAGTCCCCGCCAGGGGACTAGCGGGTCCTACGAGCAGTACTTC.

Only a few counts were recorded for this clonotype. V and J are TRBV5-6 and TRBJ2-6; TRBD1 agrees at 10 bases. From germline, CDR1 is SGHDT and CDR2 YYEEEE. This CDR3 is 17 amino acids long. V shed 4 bases, J shed 3 bases, and the junction held 7 bases outside the gene matches. The CDR3 bases are TGTGCCAGCAGCCTCAGACAGGGGGCGAGTGGGGCCAACGTCCTGACTTTC. Its translation is CASSLRQGASGANVLTF.

This chain connects TRBV19 to TRBJ2-4; D tentatively fits TRBD1 or TRBD2 (5 bases each). Trimming took 3 bases from V and 0 from J, leaving 9 bases between them. This CDR3 region has 15 residues. In germline, CDR1 is LNHDA, CDR2 SQIVND (reference sequence). In nucleotides, the CDR3 is TGTGCCAGTAGTATCTCCGGGACAGCCAAAAACATTCAGTACTTC. This translates into CASSISGTAKNIQYF.

There are many counts of this clonotype. This chain connects TRBV20-1 to TRBJ2-4; D is unclear. In germline, CDR1 is DFQATT, CDR2 SNEGSKA (reference sequence). V shed 0 bases and J shed 1 base, with 10 bases lying between them. This CDR3 region has 15 residues. The CDR3 sequence is CSARDLQPAKNIQYF. The DNA for the CDR3 is TGCAGTGCTAGAGACTTACAGCCGGCCAAAAACATTCAGTACTTC.

This clonotype was seen ten or more times. The chain joins TRBV20-1 to TRBJ1-5; possibly TRBD1 for D (5 bases). The CDR3 is 12 residues long. Per the germline V gene, CDR1 is DFQATT and CDR2 is SNEGSKA (reference sequence). V was shortened by 2 bases and J by 8 bases, with 10 bases between the two germline ends. CDR3 DNA sequence: TGCAGTGCTAGAACTGGGACCAAGCCCCAGCATTTT. It translates to CSARTGTKPQHF.

This clonotype has a count of ten or more. The chain combines TRBV28 with TRBJ2-7; tentative D call: TRBD1 (5 bases). The CDR3 covers 16 residues. From germline, CDR1 is MDHEN and CDR2 SYDVKM. The ends were cut back, 7 bases at V and 0 bases at J, with 19 bases in the middle. This CDR3 reads CASNPVLFGASYEQYF. CDR3 coding DNA: TGTGCCAGCAACCCCGTACTATTTGGGGCCTCCTACGAGCAGTACTTC.

This clonotype has a count of ten or more. The chain carries TRBV28 and TRBJ1-2; D is perhaps TRBD1 (5 bases). CDR3 length: 17 amino acids. Trimming removed 5 bases from V and 3 bases from J, with 22 bases in between. Germline lookup yields CDR1 MDHEN and CDR2 SYDVKM. CDR3 in DNA: TGTGCCAGCAGTCCTCAGGGTTGGTCCGTTGAAGACTATGGCTACACCTTC. Residues: CASSPQGWSVEDYGYTF.

This clonotype was counted at least ten times. V and J are TRBV24-1 and TRBJ2-3, with D uncertain. CDR3 length: 12 amino acids. Germline values: CDR1 KGHDR, CDR2 SFDVKD. V dropped 11 bases and J dropped 6 bases, with 14 bases sitting between them. The CDR3 loop is CASRDQKDTQYF. The CDR3 nucleotides read TGTGCCAGCAGAGACCAAAAGGATACGCAGTATTTT.

This clonotype is medium-sized (0.01 to 0.1%) within its sample. V usage is TRBV6-2 or TRBV6-3 and J usage is TRBJ2-7; 9 bases fit TRBD2. V was pared by 2 bases and J by 8 bases, with 10 bases of the junction left unmatched. The CDR3 loop spans 15 amino acids. CDR1 is MNHEY and CDR2 is SVGEGT in the germline V gene. The CDR3 loop is CASSYGVIAGDQQYF. The CDR3 nucleotides are TGTGCCAGCAGTTACGGTGTGATAGCGGGAGACCAGCAGTACTTC.

Ten or more counts support this clonotype. The chain carries TRBV28 and TRBJ1-5, with a possible D match to TRBD1 (6 bases). This CDR3 spans 14 amino acids. Trimming took off 5 bases at V and 3 bases at J, with 11 bases between the two ends. The germline V gene has CDR1 MDHEN and CDR2 SYDVKM. The CDR3 DNA reads as TGTGCCAGCAGTCCGAGGACAGCCAATCAGCCCCAGCATTTT. This translates into CASSPRTANQPQHF.

This clonotype was counted at least ten times. The chain employs TRBV20-1 and TRBJ2-7, with TRBD2 matching 12 bases. The V gene end was trimmed by 1 base and the J gene end by 3 bases; junction bases not matched to a gene: 4. Germline V CDR1 and CDR2: DFQATT, SNEGSKA (reference sequence). This CDR3 is built from 15 residues. CDR3 sequence: CSARAGTSGFYEQYF. Here the CDR3 DNA reads TGCAGTGCTAGAGCCGGGACTAGCGGGTTCTACGAGCAGTACTTC.

This clonotype has only a few counts. The V call is TRBV6-5, the J call TRBJ2-2; TRBD2 matches at 11 bases. The germline CDR1 and CDR2 sequences are MNHEY and SVGAGI. V shed 0 bases, J shed 7 bases, and the junction held 4 bases outside the gene matches. The CDR3 totals 16 residues. The DNA of the CDR3 is TGTGCCAGCAGTTACTCGCGACTAGCGGGGATCGGGGAGCTGTTTTTT. Translating it yields CASSYSRLAGIGELFF.

This clonotype was counted ten times or more. The chain has TRBV6-5 and TRBJ2-7; TRBD2 matches at 7 bases. This CDR3 is 12 amino acids long. J lost 3 bases, V lost 7 bases, and 3 bases had no gene match. Looked up from germline, CDR1 is MNHEY and CDR2 is SVGAGI. The chain's CDR3 is CASKGGGYEQYF. The CDR3 nucleotides are TGTGCCAGCAAAGGCGGGGGCTACGAGCAGTACTTC.

In its sample, this clonotype was seen many times. The chain has TRBV6-2 or TRBV6-3 and TRBJ1-5; unclear D gene. V lost 3 bases and J 4 bases, leaving 19 bases between the germline ends. Germline V gene lookup returns CDR1 MNHEY and CDR2 SVGEGT. This CDR3 comprises 17 residues. The chain's CDR3 is CASSYNPTFSPNQPQHF. In DNA, the CDR3 is TGTGCCAGCAGTTATAATCCTACGTTCTCTCCAAATCAGCCCCAGCATTTT.

In this sample, this clonotype turned up a few times. J is TRBJ2-2 and V is TRBV6-1; 9 nucleotides agree with TRBD2. V lost 6 bases, J lost 4 bases, and 6 bases stayed unmatched. The CDR3 is made up of 15 amino acids. CDR1 and CDR2 from the germline V gene are MNHNS and SASEGT. As DNA, the CDR3 is TGTGCCAGCAGGGGAGCGGGAGGTGTCACCGGGGAGCTGTTTTTT. This translates into CASRGAGGVTGELFF.

This clonotype was detected ten times or more. The J gene is TRBJ2-2, the V gene TRBV6-2 or TRBV6-3; TRBD2 matches 10 bases. Germline CDR1 reads MNHEY; CDR2 reads SVGEGT. With V trimmed by 9 bases and J by 3 bases, 4 bases remained unmatched. This CDR3 contains 14 residues. The CDR3: CASSGRSHTGELFF. CDR3 sequence (DNA): TGTGCCAGTAGCGGGAGGAGCCACACCGGGGAGCTGTTTTTT.

This clonotype was seen at least ten times. The chain employs TRBV7-8 and TRBJ2-1, with 9 bases fitting TRBD2. This CDR3 is 17 amino acids long. V shed 4 bases, J shed 2 bases, and the junction held 9 bases outside the gene matches. The germline V gene has CDR1 SGHVS and CDR2 FQNEAQ. The chain's CDR3 is CASSSNYAGGPYNEQFF. The CDR3 coding sequence is TGTGCCAGCAGCTCCAACTATGCGGGAGGGCCCTACAATGAGCAGTTCTTC.

This clonotype has at least ten counts. The chain employs TRBV6-2 or TRBV6-3 and TRBJ1-5; a possible D gene is TRBD1 (5 bases). Germline V gene data show CDR1 as MNHEY and CDR2 as SVGEGT. CDR3 length: 13 residues. Trimming removed 4 bases at V and 7 bases at J, with 11 bases between. Here the CDR3 reads CASSSRAFQPQHF. The DNA for the CDR3 is TGTGCCAGCAGTTCCAGGGCCTTCCAGCCCCAGCATTTT.

This clonotype was found many times. This rearrangement joins TRBV12-3 or TRBV12-4 to TRBJ2-7; 12 nucleotides align to TRBD2. V lost 8 bases and J lost 3; bases outside the gene matches: 5. The CDR3 has 14 amino acids. The DNA for the CDR3 is TGTGCCAGCCGACTAGCGGGAGAAAACTACGAGCAGTACTTC. Its translation is CASRLAGENYEQYF.

This clonotype was observed at least ten times. The chain employs TRBV20-1 and TRBJ1-5; D may be TRBD1 (6 bases). V gave up 5 bases and J gave up 4 bases, with 12 bases separating them. This CDR3 is 13 amino acids long. Germline CDR1 reads DFQATT; CDR2 reads SNEGSKA (reference sequence). The CDR3 protein is CSAQDRTNQPQHF. The DNA of the CDR3 is TGCAGTGCTCAAGACAGGACTAATCAGCCCCAGCATTTT.